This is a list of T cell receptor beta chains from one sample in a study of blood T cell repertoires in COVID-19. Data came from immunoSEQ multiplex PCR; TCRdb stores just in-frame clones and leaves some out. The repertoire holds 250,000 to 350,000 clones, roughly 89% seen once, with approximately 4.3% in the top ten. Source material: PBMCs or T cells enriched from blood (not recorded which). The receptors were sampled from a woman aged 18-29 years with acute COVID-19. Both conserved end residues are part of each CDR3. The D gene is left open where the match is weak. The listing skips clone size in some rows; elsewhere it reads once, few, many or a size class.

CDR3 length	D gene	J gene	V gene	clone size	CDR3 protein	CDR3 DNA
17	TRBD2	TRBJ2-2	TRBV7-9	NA	CASSLGALTSGSGELFF	TGTGCCAGCAGCTTAGGAGCCCTGACTAGCGGTTCCGGGGAGCTGTTTTTT
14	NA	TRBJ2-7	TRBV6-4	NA	CASRETESSYEQYF	TGTGCCAGCAGGGAGACAGAGAGCTCCTACGAGCAGTACTTC
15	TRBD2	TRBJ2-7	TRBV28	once	CASRGAGTITYEQYF	TGTGCCAGCCGAGGGGCCGGGACTATTACCTACGAGCAGTACTTC
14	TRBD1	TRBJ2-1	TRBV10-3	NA	CAISEQGSYNEQFF	TGTGCCATCAGTGAACAGGGGTCCTACAATGAGCAGTTCTTC
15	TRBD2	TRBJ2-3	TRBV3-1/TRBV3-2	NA	CASSQGLATTDTQYF	TGTGCCAGCAGCCAAGGACTAGCGACCACAGATACGCAGTATTTT
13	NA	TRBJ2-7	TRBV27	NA	CASSFGSTYEQYF	TGTGCCAGCAGTTTTGGCAGTACCTACGAGCAGTACTTC
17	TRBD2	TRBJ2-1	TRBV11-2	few	CASSLGTSGRLYNEQFF	TGTGCCAGCAGCTTAGGGACTAGCGGGAGGTTGTACAATGAGCAGTTCTTC
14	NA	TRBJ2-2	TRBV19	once	CASRDSHNTGELFF	TGTGCCAGTAGGGACTCGCACAACACCGGGGAGCTGTTTTTT
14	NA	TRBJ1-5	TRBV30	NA	CAWAVAIGNQPQHF	TGTGCCTGGGCTGTCGCGATCGGGAATCAGCCCCAGCATTTT
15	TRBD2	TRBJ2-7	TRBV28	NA	CASSFASGGDYEQYF	TGTGCCAGCAGTTTTGCCAGCGGGGGAGACTACGAGCAGTACTTC
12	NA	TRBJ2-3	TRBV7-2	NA	CASSLYTDTQYF	TGTGCCAGCAGCCTTTACACAGATACGCAGTATTTT
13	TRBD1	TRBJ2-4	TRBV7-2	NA	CASSSTGGGIQYF	TGTGCCAGCAGCTCTACAGGGGGAGGCATTCAGTACTTC
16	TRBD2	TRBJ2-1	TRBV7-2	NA	CASSLSLAGSYNEQFF	TGTGCCAGCAGCTTATCGCTAGCGGGATCCTACAATGAGCAGTTCTTC
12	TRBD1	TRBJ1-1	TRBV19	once	CASTHLRGEAFF	TGTGCCAGTACCCACCTCAGGGGGGAAGCTTTCTTT
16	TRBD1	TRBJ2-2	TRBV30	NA	CAWTDIGTGNTGELFF	TGTGCCTGGACCGATATTGGGACAGGGAACACCGGGGAGCTGTTTTTT
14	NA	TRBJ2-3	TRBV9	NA	CASSVTTSPDTQYF	TGTGCCAGCAGCGTAACAACTAGCCCAGATACGCAGTATTTT
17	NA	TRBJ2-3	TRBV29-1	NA	CSVRSLSASIQTDTQYF	TGCAGCGTTAGGTCTCTTTCGGCTAGCATACAAACCGATACGCAGTATTTT
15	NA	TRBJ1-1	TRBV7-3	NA	CASSLAGKMNTEAFF	TGTGCCAGCAGCTTAGCAGGGAAGATGAACACTGAAGCTTTCTTT
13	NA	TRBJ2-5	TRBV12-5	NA	CASGLGRGETQYF	TGTGCTAGTGGTTTGGGCAGAGGTGAGACCCAGTACTTC
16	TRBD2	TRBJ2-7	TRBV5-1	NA	CASSLRREAPSYEQYF	TGCGCCAGCAGCTTGAGGCGGGAGGCCCCATCCTACGAGCAGTACTTC
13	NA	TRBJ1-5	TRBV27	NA	CASSWTSNQPQHF	TGTGCCAGCAGTTGGACAAGCAATCAGCCCCAGCATTTT
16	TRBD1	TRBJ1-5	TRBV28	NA	CASRGDRINSNQPQHF	TGTGCCAGCAGAGGGGACAGGATTAACAGCAATCAGCCCCAGCATTTT
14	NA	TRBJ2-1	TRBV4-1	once	CASSQDGVGAQRFF	TGCGCCAGCAGCCAAGACGGAGTGGGGGCCCAGCGGTTCTTC
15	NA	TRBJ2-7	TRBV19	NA	CASSTFRDNLYEQYF	TGTGCCAGTAGTACCTTCCGGGACAATCTCTACGAGCAGTACTTC
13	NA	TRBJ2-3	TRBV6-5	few	CASSYGPGDTQYF	TGTGCCAGCAGTTACGGCCCGGGAGATACGCAGTATTTT
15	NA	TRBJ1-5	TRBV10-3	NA	CAISDGGPSNQPQHF	TGTGCCATCAGTGACGGGGGGCCAAGCAATCAGCCCCAGCATTTT
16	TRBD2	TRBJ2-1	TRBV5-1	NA	CASSQGLAGGSNEQFF	TGCGCCAGCAGCCAAGGACTAGCGGGAGGGTCGAATGAGCAGTTCTTC
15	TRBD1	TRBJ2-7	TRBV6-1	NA	CASSTGTGGVYEQYF	TGTGCCAGCAGTACCGGGACAGGGGGCGTCTACGAGCAGTACTTC
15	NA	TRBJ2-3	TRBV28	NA	CASSLKQGAPDTQYF	TGTGCCAGCAGTCTTAAACAGGGTGCCCCAGATACGCAGTATTTT
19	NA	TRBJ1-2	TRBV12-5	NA	CASGLRAGEKALANYGYTF	TGTGCTAGTGGTTTGCGAGCGGGGGAGAAAGCCTTAGCTAACTATGGCTACACCTTC
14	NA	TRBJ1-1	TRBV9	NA	CASSLLRVDAEAFF	TGTGCCAGCAGCCTTTTGCGGGTAGACGCTGAAGCTTTCTTT
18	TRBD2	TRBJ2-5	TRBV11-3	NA	CASSLVRGGLAGGKTQYF	TGTGCCAGCAGCTTAGTGAGGGGCGGACTAGCGGGAGGGAAGACCCAGTACTTC
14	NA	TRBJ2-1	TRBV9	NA	CASSANGLATEQFF	TGTGCCAGCAGCGCCAATGGCCTCGCAACTGAGCAGTTCTTC
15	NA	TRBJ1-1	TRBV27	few	CASSLWAFGFTEAFF	TGTGCCAGCAGTTTATGGGCTTTTGGGTTCACTGAAGCTTTCTTT
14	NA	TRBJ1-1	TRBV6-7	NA	CASERAGDKIPAFF	TGTGCCAGCGAACGTGCAGGGGATAAGATCCCAGCTTTCTTT
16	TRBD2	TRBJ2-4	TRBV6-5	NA	CASSYGGGLAKNIQYF	TGTGCCAGCAGTTACGGCGGGGGGCTAGCCAAAAACATTCAGTACTTC
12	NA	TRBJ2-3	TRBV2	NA	CASSVSTDTQYF	TGTGCCAGCAGTGTTAGCACCGATACGCAGTATTTT
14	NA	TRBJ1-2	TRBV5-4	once	CASSSSAANYGYTF	TGTGCCAGCAGCTCGTCGGCGGCTAACTATGGCTACACCTTC
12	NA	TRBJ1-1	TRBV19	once	CASAGVSTEAFF	TGTGCCAGCGCAGGGGTAAGCACTGAAGCTTTCTTT
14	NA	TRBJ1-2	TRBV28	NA	CASSYPGGAGGYTF	TGTGCCAGCAGTTACCCGGGGGGCGCGGGAGGCTACACCTTC
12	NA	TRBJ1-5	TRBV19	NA	CASTSSVLPQHF	TGTGCCAGTACCTCTTCAGTCTTGCCCCAGCATTTT
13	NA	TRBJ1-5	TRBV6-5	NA	CASRRESNQPQHF	TGTGCCAGCAGGAGGGAGAGCAATCAGCCCCAGCATTTT
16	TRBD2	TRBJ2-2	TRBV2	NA	CASSGFEAGVSGELFF	TGTGCCAGCAGTGGGTTTGAAGCGGGAGTATCCGGGGAGCTGTTTTTT
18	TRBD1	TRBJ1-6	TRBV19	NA	CASSSTRTTGGNNSPLHF	TGTGCCAGTAGTAGCACCCGAACGACAGGGGGGAATAATTCACCCCTCCACTTT
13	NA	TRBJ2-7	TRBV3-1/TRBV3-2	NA	CASSHDSSYEQYF	TGTGCCAGCAGCCACGACAGTTCCTACGAGCAGTACTTC
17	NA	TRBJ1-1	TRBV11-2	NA	CASSVGRGRFGHTEAFF	TGTGCCAGCAGCGTTGGAAGGGGAAGGTTCGGGCACACTGAAGCTTTCTTT
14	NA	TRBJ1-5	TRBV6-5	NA	CASKSMVSNQPQHF	TGTGCCAGCAAAAGCATGGTTAGCAATCAGCCCCAGCATTTT
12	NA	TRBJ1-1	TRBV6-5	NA	CASRLGGTEAFF	TGTGCCAGCAGACTGGGAGGGACTGAAGCTTTCTTT
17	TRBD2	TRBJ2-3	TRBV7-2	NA	CASSLVAGGHHTDTQYF	TGTGCCAGCAGCTTAGTAGCGGGAGGGCACCACACAGATACGCAGTATTTT